Below, one T cell receptor (beta chain) is given with its context. This clone was counted between two and nine times. No antigen is known for it. No quality values exist for individual bases; no much larger clone is one base distant. The sample originates from a study of vaccination effects on CD4 cells after COVID-19 (dated 2022 in TCRdb). At the level of the whole study: In the ViraFEST assay, PBMC were stimulated with viral peptide pools, and TCR sequencing was then used to find antigen-specific CD4+ T cell clonotypes based on their expansion. Post-vaccine samples across the study were collected a median of 72 days after the second dose, with a range of 14 to 241. Approximately 2 million PBMC per well were cultured in IMDM with about 5.1% human AB serum, 9 to 10 IU/ml IL-2 and gentamicin, plus 10 ug/ml peptides. In both COVID-19 convalescent patients and infection-naive vaccine recipients, the study compared SARS-CoV-2 spike-specific CD4+ TCR repertoires from before mRNA vaccination with those from after it. A total of 10 COVID-19 convalescent patients and a handful of SARS-CoV-2-naive healthy vaccine recipients were included in the full study. Cultures from other donors in the study were sequenced with the Oncomine TCR Beta short-read assay on an Illumina iSeq 100.

Libraries were constructed by the immunoSEQ multiplex PCR assay. DNA from the CD4+ T cells that had been cultured and isolated underwent TCR beta CDR3 sequencing. In the source study's methods: Non-productive TCR sequences were removed, reads were trimmed to the CDR3 region, and CDR3s of at least 7 amino acids were retained. Antigen-specific clonotypes were identified using the MANAFEST web app by comparison of expansion in peptide wells against reference cultures. For clones to be considered positive, expansion at FDR<0.05 versus reference and all other wells, an odds ratio above 5, and a frequency above 0.1% in two replicate wells were required. A clonotype was called cross-reactive if it was significantly expanded both in SARS-CoV-2 spike wells and in at least one common cold coronavirus spike condition. CDR3 similarity was assessed by Levenshtein distance with the stringdist R package, and unrooted trees were built with ape in R 3.6.1. In its TCRdb copy, this immuneACCESS table keeps in-frame sequences only and misses some clones. Where compared with another copy, unresolved V genes explain less than half of these, and the others have no known cause. That table is the source of V, J and clone size, and D and trimming were worked out from the DNA. For this sample the table gives about 73,000 clones, of which over 65% were detected only once. Roughly 2% of the sample belongs to the ten largest clones.

The investigation overall reported the following: The study was limited by a small number of convalescent patients and lacked early post-infection timepoints. At late post-vaccination timepoints, both infection-induced and vaccine-induced clones showed marked clonal contraction, consistent with waning T cell responses. In healthy vaccine recipients, vaccine-induced clones were almost all SARS-CoV-2 mono-reactive, with only 1 of 255 being cross-reactive with common cold coronaviruses.

After more than nine days of culture, CD4+ T cells were isolated with the EasySep CD4+ T cell isolation kit. Participants received two doses of either the BNT162b2 or the mRNA-1273 mRNA SARS-CoV-2 vaccine. The absence of prior SARS-CoV-2 infection in healthy vaccine recipients was confirmed by negative nucleocapsid antibodies before and after vaccination. Half of the culture medium was replaced with fresh IL-2-containing medium on days 3 and 7. Each peptide stimulation condition was cultured in triplicate wells unless otherwise noted. PBMC were separated from whole blood using Ficoll-Paque Plus gradient centrifugation and were then either cryopreserved at -140C or used fresh. Genomic DNA was extracted from cultured CD4+ T cells with the QIAamp micro DNA kit. This clonotype originated in a human donor who received a COVID-19 vaccine. Here the sequenced sample was CD4+ T cells from PBMCs cultured without peptide, taken after COVID-19 vaccination.

In nucleotide form, the sequence is TGTGCCAGCAGCTCCGGGACAGCAGAGCAGTACGTC. Translated, it reads CASSSGTAEQYV. The chain joins TRBV7-9 to TRBJ2-7; 7 nucleotides in the junction match TRBD1. At the junction V is shortened by 4 bases and J by 7 bases; bases outside the gene matches: 4. From its cysteine to its valine, the CDR3 spans 12 amino acids. Solely the CDR3 DNA is kept, with 36 bases framed from the first base. Looking up the germline V gene (reference sequence) yields CDR1 SEHNR and CDR2 FQNEAQ.